The 30 T cell receptor beta chains below come from one sample, sequenced in a study of blood T cell repertoires in COVID-19 (dated by TCRdb to 2020 to 2021). Libraries were built with the immunoSEQ multiplex PCR assay. Not all clones reach the TCRdb copy of this immuneACCESS table, which keeps in-frame sequences only. Checked studies attribute under half of the gap to unresolved V genes and leave the rest unexplained. Recorded for this sample are 150,000 to 250,000 clones; about 76% of them occurred a single time. The ten top clones hold less than 7% of the sample. Sequenced material: peripheral blood. Every receptor here comes from a woman aged 35 to 49 with COVID-19, enrolled during active disease.

A few counts support this clone. The chain links TRBV6-2 or TRBV6-3 to TRBJ1-6; 8 positions agree with TRBD1. The CDR3 is 17 residues long. Germline lookup yields CDR1 MNHEY and CDR2 SVGEGT. Germline trimming cut 2 bases from V and 7 bases from J; bases unmatched to any gene: 10. The CDR3 here is CASSYADRGKQNSPLHF. CDR3 DNA sequence: TGTGCCAGCAGTTACGCAGACAGGGGCAAACAGAATTCACCCCTCCACTTT.

The V call is TRBV6-5, the J call TRBJ1-5; no firm D call. This CDR3 has 15 residues. The germline V and J ends were trimmed by 3 bases and 5 bases, with 14 bases remaining between them. Germline loops: CDR1 MNHEY, CDR2 SVGAGI. The CDR3 DNA is TGTGCCAGCAGTTATAGTATTGGCGGGCATCAGCCCCAGCATTTT. Translating it yields CASSYSIGGHQPQHF.

The V call is TRBV6-6, the J call TRBJ1-1; no clear D gene. V was pared by 8 bases and J by 6 bases, with 22 bases between. The CDR3 runs 15 residues. CDR1 MNHNY and CDR2 SVGAGI come from the germline V gene (reference sequence). The CDR3 nucleotides read TGTGCCAGCTGTGCCCCCCAGCGGGTCGAGGCTGAAGCTTTCTTT. Its translation is CASCAPQRVEAEAFF.

This clone was detected a few times. The rearrangement joins TRBV27 to TRBJ2-7; 7 bases agree with TRBD1. Per germline, CDR1 MNHEY and CDR2 SMNVEV (reference sequence). CDR3 length: 13 residues. V gave up 8 bases and J gave up 2 bases; unmatched junction bases: 6. Here the CDR3 DNA reads TGTGCCAGCGCTAGACAGGGCCCCTACGAGCAGTACTTC. This encodes CASARQGPYEQYF.

This clone was observed many times. V and J are TRBV9 and TRBJ1-1; D perhaps matches TRBD1 (5 bases). With 3 bases removed from V and 4 bases from J, the gap between germline ends came to 22 bases. The CDR3 has 17 amino acids. Germline V gene lookup returns CDR1 SGDLS and CDR2 YYNGEE. The chain's CDR3 is CASSGSTARAGGTEAFF. As DNA, the CDR3 is TGTGCCAGCAGCGGATCGACAGCCCGCGCGGGAGGCACTGAAGCTTTCTTT.

The genes are TRBV24-1 and TRBJ2-5; the match to TRBD2 covers 10 bases. Germline CDR1 is KGHDR and CDR2 is SFDVKD. The CDR3 has 15 amino acids. Germline trimming cut 4 bases from V and 5 bases from J; bases unmatched to any gene: 6. CDR3 bases: TGTGCCACCAGTGAGAGCGGGAGGGCCGAGGAGACCCAGTACTTC. Its translation is CATSESGRAEETQYF.

This sequence joins TRBV18 and TRBJ1-6; no clear D. Germline V gives CDR1 KGHSH, CDR2 LQKENI. The V end was cut by 0 bases, the J end by 7 bases, with 7 bases between. The CDR3 spans 14 residues. The CDR3 bases are TGTGCCAGCTCACCACCGGCGGAGAATTCACCCCTCCACTTT. Its translation: CASSPPAENSPLHF. Using reference TRBV18 and TRBJ1-6 for the parts outside the CDR3, the full variable domain is NAGVMQNPRHLVRRRGQEARLRCSPMKGHSHVYWYRQLPEEGLKFMVYLQKENIIDESGMPKERFSAEFPKEGPSILRIQQVVRGDSAAYFCASSPPAENSPLHFGNGTRLTVT.

This clone was seen a few times. The rearrangement joins TRBV30 to TRBJ1-5; no reliable D call. The V end was cut by 0 bases, the J end by 6 bases, with 12 bases between. From germline, CDR1 is GTSNPN and CDR2 SVGIG (reference sequence). This CDR3 region has 14 residues. CDR3 bases: TGTGCCTGGAGTGTAGGCAATAGCGGTCAGCCCCAGCATTTT. Translated: CAWSVGNSGQPQHF.

This chain connects TRBV7-9 to TRBJ1-6, with 8 bases fitting TRBD1. V dropped 10 bases and J dropped 4; count of bases not matched to a gene: 6. The CDR3 totals 14 residues. CDR1 and CDR2 from the germline V gene are SEHNR and FQNEAQ (reference sequence). The chain's CDR3 is CAIPTGVYNSPLHF. The CDR3 DNA sequence: TGTGCCATTCCGACAGGGGTTTATAATTCACCCCTCCACTTT.

This chain's CDR3 is CASSPRQPLMNTEAFF. As DNA, the CDR3 is TGTGCCAGCAGCCCTCGACAGCCGTTAATGAACACTGAAGCTTTCTTT. This rearrangement joins TRBV7-8 to TRBJ1-1; D is perhaps TRBD1 (5 bases). The length of the CDR3 is 16 residues. The germline V gene has CDR1 SGHVS and CDR2 FQNEAQ. The V gene lost 5 bases and the J gene lost 0 bases, with 16 bases spanning the gap.

This sequence joins TRBV21-1 and TRBJ2-7; whether TRBD1, the table's D call, matches the DNA was not checked. TRBV21-1 is a known pseudogene. The CDR3 has 18 amino acids. Written as DNA, the CDR3 is TGTGCCAGCAGCAAATATAAGGGGAACTTCTGGAGCTCCTACGAGCAGTACTTC. Amino acid sequence: CASSKYKGNFWSSYEQYF.

V gene TRBV30 combines with J gene TRBJ2-1; D not certain. V lost 1 base and J 9 bases, leaving 13 bases between the germline ends. The CDR3 has 13 residues. The germline CDR1 and CDR2 sequences are GTSNPN and SVGIG (reference sequence). The CDR3 DNA follows: TGTGCCTGGAGTGCAGGAAACTCGCTTGAGCAGTTCTTC. Amino acid sequence: CAWSAGNSLEQFF. Full variable domain (remainder filled in from reference TRBV30 and TRBJ2-1): SQTIHQWPATLVQPVGSPLSLECTVEGTSNPNLYWYRQAAGRGLQLLFYSVGIGQISSEVPQNLSASRPQDRQFILSSKKLLLSDSGFYLCAWSAGNSLEQFFGPGTRLTVL.

This chain connects TRBV6-5 to TRBJ2-4; TRBD2 matches 7 bases. V gave up 10 bases and J gave up 0 bases; unmatched junction bases: 3. The germline V gene has CDR1 MNHEY and CDR2 SVGAGI. The length of the CDR3 is 13 residues. The CDR3 DNA is TGTGCCACTTCTAGCGGAGCCAAAAACATTCAGTACTTC. Its protein product is CATSSGAKNIQYF.

The rearrangement links TRBV5-1 to TRBJ2-1; 16 positions match TRBD2. CDR3 length: 17 amino acids. CDR1 SGHRS and CDR2 YFSETQ come from the germline V gene. Losses at the gene ends were 0 bases for V and 9 bases for J; bases not matched to a gene: 6. DNA of the CDR3: TGCGCCAGCAGCTTGGCCGGGACTAGCGGGAGGGCCACTGAGCAGTTCTTC. It specifies CASSLAGTSGRATEQFF.

The chain combines TRBV4-1 with TRBJ1-2; possibly TRBD1 for D (6 bases). The CDR3 has 18 amino acids. The germline CDR1 and CDR2 sequences are MGHRA and YSYEKL. Deletions cut 0 bases from V and 6 bases from J, with 23 bases between. CDR3 sequence: CASSQETGGSRRRHGYTF. In DNA form, the CDR3 reads TGCGCCAGCAGCCAAGAAACTGGGGGCAGTCGCAGGAGGCATGGCTACACCTTC.

J is TRBJ2-7 and V is TRBV4-2; TRBD1 matches at 9 bases. Germline trimming cut 0 bases from V and 5 bases from J; bases unmatched to any gene: 11. The germline CDR1 and CDR2 sequences are LGHNA and YNFKEQ. The CDR3 runs to 17 residues. This CDR3 reads CASSQDGTGRRGHEQYF. In DNA, the CDR3 is TGTGCCAGCAGCCAAGACGGGACAGGGAGAAGGGGGCACGAGCAGTACTTC.

V gene TRBV7-3 combines with J gene TRBJ2-3, with 11 bases fitting TRBD2. CDR1 is SGHTA, CDR2 FQGTGA, per germline. This CDR3 contains 15 residues. The V gene end was trimmed by 5 bases and the J gene end by 6 bases; junction bases not matched to a gene: 7. CDR3 bases: TGTGCCAGCAGCCCCGGGACTAGCGGACGTGATACGCAGTATTTT. This gives the protein CASSPGTSGRDTQYF. Combining the CDR3 with reference TRBV7-3 and TRBJ2-3 gives the whole variable domain GAGVSQTPSNKVTEKGKYVELRCDPISGHTALYWYRQSLGQGPEFLIYFQGTGAADDSGLPNDRFFAVRPEGSVSTLKIQRTERGDSAVYLCASSPGTSGRDTQYFGPGTRLTVL.

The rearrangement links TRBV2 to TRBJ2-2, with D unresolved. Germline lookup yields CDR1 SNHLY and CDR2 FYNNEI. The CDR3 has 14 amino acids. V lost 4 bases and J 2 bases, leaving 8 bases between the germline ends. As DNA, the CDR3 is TGTGCCAGCAGTGGCAACAGAAACACCGGGGAGCTGTTTTTT. It codes for CASSGNRNTGELFF.

The gene calls are TRBV6-6 and TRBJ2-7, with 7 bases lining up with TRBD2. The germline gives CDR1 MNHNY, CDR2 SVGAGI (reference sequence). With 3 bases clipped from V and 4 bases from J, the junction kept 9 bases outside the gene matches. The CDR3 sequence is 15 residues long. CDR3 DNA: TGTGCCAGCAGTTATATTCAAGCGGGAATTTACGAGCAGTACTTC. Translation gives CASSYIQAGIYEQYF.

V and J are TRBV5-1 and TRBJ1-5, with TRBD1 as a possible D gene (5 bases). Trimming removed 0 bases at V and 7 bases at J, with 14 bases between. Germline assignment: CDR1 SGHRS and CDR2 YFSETQ. The CDR3 loop spans 15 amino acids. The CDR3 sequence is CASSLDGGNRQPQHF. The CDR3 DNA reads as TGCGCCAGCAGCTTGGACGGGGGGAATCGGCAGCCCCAGCATTTT.

The chain couples TRBV7-8 to TRBJ2-1, with 13 bases matching TRBD2. Germline V CDR1 and CDR2: SGHVS, FQNEAQ. Germline trimming cut 1 base from V and 9 bases from J; bases unmatched to any gene: 3. The CDR3 runs to 15 residues. CDR3 sequence reads: CASSLGLAGGSEQFF. Here the CDR3 DNA reads TGTGCCAGCAGCTTAGGACTAGCGGGAGGCTCTGAGCAGTTCTTC.

The chain employs TRBV30 and TRBJ2-7, with D perhaps TRBD1 (6 bases). This CDR3 contains 15 residues. Germline V gene sequence: CDR1 GTSNPN, CDR2 SVGIG (reference sequence). V shed 0 bases and J shed 9 bases, with 21 bases lying between them. The CDR3 reads CAWSVLSHRVWGQYF. The DNA of the CDR3 is TGTGCCTGGAGTGTACTATCCCACAGGGTCTGGGGGCAGTACTTC.

The CDR3 nucleotides read TGTGCCAGCAGTTTCGAGGGAGGCCCCTACGAGCAGTACTTC. Its translation is CASSFEGGPYEQYF. This rearrangement joins TRBV27 to TRBJ2-7, with a possible D match to TRBD2 (6 bases). V gave up 3 bases and J gave up 2 bases, with 11 bases separating them. CDR3 length: 14 amino acids. Germline assignment: CDR1 MNHEY and CDR2 SMNVEV (reference sequence).

The V and J genes are TRBV10-1 and TRBJ1-2; 7 nucleotides match TRBD1. The CDR3 has 15 amino acids. The germline V gene encodes CDR1 WNHNN and CDR2 SYGVQD (reference sequence). V lost 1 base to trimming and J lost 4 bases; unmatched junction nucleotides: 6. The CDR3 here is CASSEFRGPGYGYTF. CDR3 bases: TGCGCCAGCAGTGAGTTTAGGGGGCCCGGCTATGGCTACACCTTC.

This clone was found a few times. Other DNA sequences of this sample code for an identical CDR3. The V call is TRBV30, the J call TRBJ1-5; tentative D call: TRBD1 (6 bases). This CDR3 contains 13 residues. The germline V gene encodes CDR1 GTSNPN and CDR2 SVGIG (reference sequence). The ends were cut back, 0 bases at V and 4 bases at J, with 7 bases in the middle. The CDR3 is CAWSVQGNQPQHF. DNA of the CDR3: TGTGCCTGGAGTGTGCAGGGGAATCAGCCCCAGCATTTT.

V is TRBV2 and J is TRBJ2-2; 7 positions match TRBD1. The CDR3 spans 15 residues. CDR1 and CDR2 (germline): SNHLY, FYNNEI. Germline trimming cut 8 bases from V and 1 base from J; bases unmatched to any gene: 7. The CDR3 is CASRTRTGNTGELFF. Here the CDR3 DNA reads TGTGCCAGCCGTACTAGGACAGGGAACACCGGGGAGCTGTTTTTT.

The chain carries TRBV11-2 and TRBJ2-7, with 8 bases identical to TRBD2. J was trimmed by 6 bases and V by 5 bases; bases with no gene match: 6. Germline-derived CDR1 and CDR2 are SGHAT and FQNNGV. The CDR3 has 13 amino acids. The CDR3 DNA reads as TGTGCCAGCAGCCTGGGACTAGAGTCCGAGCAGTACTTC. Protein sequence: CASSLGLESEQYF.

The V call is TRBV5-1, the J call TRBJ2-1; 7 bases agree with TRBD2. The CDR3 has 15 residues. Germline CDR1 reads SGHRS; CDR2 reads YFSETQ. Losses at the gene ends were 4 bases for V and 0 bases for J; bases not matched to a gene: 4. CDR3 bases: TGCGCCAGCAGCCCAGCGGGGAGCTCCTACAATGAGCAGTTCTTC. Its protein product is CASSPAGSSYNEQFF.

V usage is TRBV3-1 (or the pseudogene TRBV3-2) and J usage is TRBJ2-7, with TRBD1 as a possible D gene (6 bases). V was clipped by 2 bases and J by 2 bases, with 10 bases between them. Germline V gene sequence: CDR1 LGHDT, CDR2 YNNKEL (reference sequence). The CDR3 is 14 amino acids. Here the CDR3 DNA reads TGTGCCAGCAGCCAAACCTCAGGGGCCTACGAGCAGTACTTC. Translation gives CASSQTSGAYEQYF.

The chain recombines TRBV7-3 with TRBJ2-3, with D tentatively TRBD2 (6 bases). Germline V lookup: CDR1 SGHTA, CDR2 FQGTGA. V was shortened by 4 bases and J by 5 bases, with 10 bases between the two germline ends. The length of the CDR3 is 13 residues. In DNA, the CDR3 is TGTGCCAGCAGCTCGACTAGAGAAGATACGCAGTATTTT. This translates into CASSSTREDTQYF.